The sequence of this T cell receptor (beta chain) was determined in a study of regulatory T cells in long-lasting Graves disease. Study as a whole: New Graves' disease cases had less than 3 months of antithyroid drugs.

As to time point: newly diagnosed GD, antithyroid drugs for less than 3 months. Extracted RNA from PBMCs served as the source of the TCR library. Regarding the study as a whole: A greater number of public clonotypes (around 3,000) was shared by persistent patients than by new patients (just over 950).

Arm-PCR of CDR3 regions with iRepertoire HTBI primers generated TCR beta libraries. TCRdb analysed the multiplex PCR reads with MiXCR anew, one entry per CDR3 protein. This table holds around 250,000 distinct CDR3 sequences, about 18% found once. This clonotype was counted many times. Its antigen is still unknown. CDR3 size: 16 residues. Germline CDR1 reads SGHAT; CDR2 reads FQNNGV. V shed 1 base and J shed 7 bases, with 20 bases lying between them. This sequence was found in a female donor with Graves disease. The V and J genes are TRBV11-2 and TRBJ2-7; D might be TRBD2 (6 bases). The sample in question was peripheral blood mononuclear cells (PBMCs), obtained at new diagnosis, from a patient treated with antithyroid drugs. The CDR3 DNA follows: TGTGCCAGCAGCTTAGGGAGAGGGAGGCCGCCTAGGGAGCAGTACTTC. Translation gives CASSLGRGRPPREQYF.